This TCR beta chain comes out of a study of shared clonotypes between healthy human individuals. Study information: Researchers assigned three CD4 naive, three CD4 memory, two CD8 naive and one CD8 memory plate to each donor.

Profiling relied on immunoSEQ multiplex PCR, and the TCRdb table lists in-frame clones only, not all of them. The sample shows about 2.2 million clones, 93% of them seen only once. Positive CCR7 selection of CD45RO-negative cells yielded the naive CD8 cells, and terminally differentiated effector memory CD45RA+ cells were excluded. V was trimmed by 3 bases and J by 2 bases, leaving 9 bases between them. Germline lookup yields CDR1 SGHRS and CDR2 YFSETQ. The CDR3 length is 13 residues. The rearrangement joins TRBV5-1 to TRBJ2-7, with D unresolved. The source of this sequence is a young man in good health. Some clones in this sample may be carry-over from other donors' samples. Sequenced sample: naive CD8+ T cells from PBMCs. CDR3 nucleotide sequence: TGCGCCAGCAGCTCCGCGACCGCCTACGAGCAGTACTTC. The encoded protein is CASSSATAYEQYF.